A selection of T cell receptor beta chains follows, all from one sample in a study of beta chain features in type 1 diabetes. Using immunoSEQ multiplex PCR, the repertoire was profiled, and TCRdb retains in-frame clones only, with some absent. The sample lists about 230,000 clones; 9.6% were seen once. What was sequenced was naive CD4+ T cells from blood. Receptors originate from a woman between 18 and 29 years old in good health. Each CDR3 is given with its conserved first and last residue. The D gene is left open where the match is weak. Some rows have no size entry. The others give once, few or many, or a class for an expanded clone.

cdr3_aa cdr3_nt j_call d_call clone_size v_call
CASSEAGAGETQYF TGCGCCAGCAGCGAGGCGGGAGCAGGAGAGACCCAGTACTTC TRBJ2-5 TRBD2 few TRBV5-1
CASSIHRGRDTEAFF TGTGCCAGTAGTATCCACAGGGGCAGGGACACTGAAGCTTTCTTT TRBJ1-1 TRBD1 few TRBV19
CASSPKGQGQSPLHF TGTGCCAGCTCACCAAAGGGACAGGGCCAATCACCCCTCCACTTT TRBJ1-6 TRBD1 - TRBV18
CASSFGGAGGGAIGAFF TGTGCCAGCAGCTTTGGGGGCGCTGGCGGGGGCGCAATCGGAGCTTTCTTT TRBJ1-1 - - TRBV5-4
CASSQASSGRDNEQFF TGTGCCAGCAGCCAAGCGTCTAGCGGGAGAGACAATGAGCAGTTCTTC TRBJ2-1 TRBD2 - TRBV4-2
CASSFPTGGGYNEQFF TGTGCCAGCAGTTTCCCTACAGGGGGTGGCTACAATGAGCAGTTCTTC TRBJ2-1 TRBD1 - TRBV27
CASSATGTWADYGYTF TGCGCCAGCAGCGCCACCGGGACATGGGCGGACTATGGCTACACCTTC TRBJ1-2 - few TRBV5-1
CASSLDSGGAHNEQFF TGCGCCAGCAGCTTGGATAGCGGGGGAGCACACAATGAGCAGTTCTTC TRBJ2-1 TRBD2 few TRBV5-1
CAISGTSASSYNEQFF TGTGCCATCAGTGGTACTAGCGCTAGCTCCTACAATGAGCAGTTCTTC TRBJ2-1 TRBD2 - TRBV10-3
CSVWVSGRVNTGELFF TGCAGCGTTTGGGTTAGCGGGAGGGTTAACACCGGGGAGCTGTTTTTT TRBJ2-2 TRBD2 - TRBV29-1
CASSLRRTDVNEKLFF TGTGCCAGCAGCCTACGAAGGACAGACGTTAATGAAAAACTGTTTTTT TRBJ1-4 - - TRBV7-9
CASSSYRVPGELFF TGTGCCAGCAGCTCATACAGGGTTCCCGGGGAGCTGTTTTTT TRBJ2-2 - - TRBV7-9
CASRSTSGSGETQYF TGTGCCAGCAGGAGCACTAGCGGGAGTGGGGAGACCCAGTACTTC TRBJ2-5 TRBD2 - TRBV7-2
CASSLALPSSYNEQFF TGTGCCAGCAGCTTAGCACTTCCTAGCTCCTACAATGAGCAGTTCTTC TRBJ2-1 - - TRBV7-6
CSVTLASGPYNEQFF TGCAGCGTCACCTTGGCTAGCGGGCCTTACAATGAGCAGTTCTTC TRBJ2-1 TRBD2 few TRBV29-1
CASSQEAPANYGYTF TGCGCCAGCAGCCAAGAAGCGCCGGCTAACTATGGCTACACCTTC TRBJ1-2 - - TRBV4-1
CASSETSGRTGELFF TGTGCCAGCAGTGAAACTAGCGGGAGAACCGGGGAGCTGTTTTTT TRBJ2-2 TRBD2 - TRBV2
CATSSGRGAYEQYF TGTGCCACGAGCAGCGGGAGAGGCGCCTACGAGCAGTACTTC TRBJ2-7 TRBD2 few TRBV15
CASSPPTGDTEAFF TGTGCCAGCTCACCTCCCACAGGGGACACTGAAGCTTTCTTT TRBJ1-1 TRBD1 - TRBV18
CASSSSGGYTF TGTGCCAGCAGCTCCTCAGGGGGCTACACCTTC TRBJ1-2 - few TRBV7-9
CASSPGEGYTF TGTGCCAGCAGTCCAGGGGAGGGCTACACCTTC TRBJ1-2 - few TRBV7-9
CAWSVRGLPEAFF TGTGCCTGGAGTGTAAGGGGGTTGCCCGAAGCTTTCTTT TRBJ1-1 - - TRBV30
CAWSAVQGMGEAFF TGTGCCTGGAGTGCCGTACAGGGGATGGGTGAAGCTTTCTTT TRBJ1-1 TRBD1 - TRBV30
CASSERQKQFF TGTGCCAGCAGCGAACGACAGAAGCAGTTCTTC TRBJ2-1 - - TRBV6-1
CATSPRTSGGTDTQYF TGTGCCACCAGCCCAAGGACTAGCGGGGGCACAGATACGCAGTATTTT TRBJ2-3 TRBD2 - TRBV15
CASSHPGQFSSGANVLTF TGTGCCAGCAGCCACCCGGGACAGTTTTCCTCTGGGGCCAACGTCCTGACTTTC TRBJ2-6 TRBD1 - TRBV14
CASSRRQGAGNTEAFF TGTGCCAGCAGCAGGCGTCAGGGAGCGGGGAACACTGAAGCTTTCTTT TRBJ1-1 - few TRBV5-4
CASSFGSGGVSGELFF TGTGCCAGTAGTTTCGGGTCCGGAGGTGTGAGCGGGGAGCTGTTTTTT TRBJ2-2 - - TRBV19
CASSDWEKGTDTQYF TGTGCCAGCAGTGACTGGGAGAAGGGCACAGATACGCAGTATTTT TRBJ2-3 - - TRBV6-4
CASSLVGGAEDTQYF TGTGCCAGCAGCTTAGTCGGTGGGGCCGAAGATACGCAGTATTTT TRBJ2-3 - few TRBV7-2
CASSQSTPVNTEAFF TGTGCCAGCAGCCAATCCACCCCGGTGAACACTGAAGCTTTCTTT TRBJ1-1 - - TRBV14
CASRIRQEQFF TGTGCCAGCAGAATACGACAAGAGCAGTTCTTC TRBJ2-1 - few TRBV25-1
CASSLARGGGSGELFF TGTGCCAGCAGCTTAGCGCGGGGCGGAGGGTCCGGGGAGCTGTTTTTT TRBJ2-2 - - TRBV11-1
CASSLKGPETQYF TGTGCCAGCAGCTTGAAGGGGCCGGAGACCCAGTACTTC TRBJ2-5 - few TRBV5-6
CATSRVGGAGFEQYF TGTGCCACCAGCAGAGTAGGCGGGGCGGGTTTCGAGCAGTACTTC TRBJ2-7 - - TRBV15
CASSGGYGYTF TGTGCCAGCAGTGGCGGCTATGGCTACACCTTC TRBJ1-2 - few TRBV6-5
CASSPGTRPHEQFF TGTGCCAGTAGTCCCGGGACTCGTCCCCACGAGCAGTTCTTC TRBJ2-1 - - TRBV19